This paragraph reports one T cell receptor (beta chain). This specimen comes from a study of CD8+ T cells in alopecia areata. CDR1 and CDR2 (germline): GTSNPN, SVGIG (reference sequence). After removal of 8 bases from V and 2 bases from J, the junction contained 2 bases not matched to a gene. This CDR3 comprises 12 residues. Treatment noted: oral pan-JAK inhibitor, 5-10 mg twice daily. Isolated RNA was reverse transcribed into cDNA used as the sequencing template. Some clones are missing from TCRdb's copy, which holds only in-frame ones; the method was immunoSEQ multiplex PCR. The table includes 190,000 or so clones, about 60% detected once.

The origin of this receptor is a human donor with alopecia areata. Sequences were derived from CD8+ T cells sorted from blood, sampled at week 24, from a patient treated with tofacitinib. The gene calls are TRBV30 and TRBJ1-1; 10 bases align to TRBD1. The CDR3 is CAGDRGNTEAFF. The CDR3 nucleotides read TGTGCCGGGGACAGGGGAAACACTGAAGCTTTCTTT.